These 7 T cell receptor beta chains originate from one sample sequenced in a study of T cell responses to AZD1222 COVID-19 vaccine. Sequencing used immunoSEQ multiplex PCR; TCRdb keeps in-frame clones, though not all of them. The sample records some 91,000 clones, approximately 88% being singletons. This sample comprised peripheral blood, obtained on day 0 of AZD1222 vaccination. The receptor set was obtained from an adult in good health.

The chain recombines TRBV20-1 with TRBJ2-5; 11 nucleotides align to TRBD2. V lost 3 bases and J lost 4; bases outside the gene matches: 7. Germline V gene data show CDR1 as DFQATT and CDR2 as SNEGSKA (reference sequence). The CDR3 is 15 amino acids. The CDR3: CSASIAGGPGETQYF. The CDR3 coding sequence is TGCAGTGCTAGTATAGCGGGGGGGCCGGGAGAGACCCAGTACTTC.

The CDR3 here is CASSLEEQTPQHF. In nucleotides, the CDR3 is TGTGCCAGCAGCTTAGAAGAACAGACGCCCCAGCATTTT. The chain joins TRBV7-2 to TRBJ1-5; no definite D call. The germline V gene has CDR1 SGHTA and CDR2 FQGNSA. V lost 1 base and J lost 9, with 10 bases in between. CDR3 length: 13 residues.

CDR3 in DNA: TGTGCCAGCAGCTCGGACTTTGGGGCCAACGTCCTGACTTTC. It is translated as CASSSDFGANVLTF. This sequence joins TRBV7-2 and TRBJ2-6; a weak D match, TRBD2 (5 bases). The CDR3 covers 14 residues. V lost 4 bases, J lost 3 bases, and 7 bases lay in between. Germline CDR1 reads SGHTA; CDR2 reads FQGNSA.

J is TRBJ2-1 and V is TRBV5-8; D is perhaps TRBD1 or TRBD2 (5 bases each). V dropped 3 bases and J dropped 8 bases, with 12 bases sitting between them. The length of the CDR3 is 13 residues. The germline V gene encodes CDR1 SGHTS and CDR2 YDEGEE. CDR3 region: CASSWGLGDEQFF. The CDR3, as DNA: TGTGCCAGCAGCTGGGGTTTGGGGGATGAGCAGTTCTTC.

The rearrangement joins TRBV5-1 to TRBJ1-2; maybe TRBD1 (6 bases). V was pared by 4 bases and J by 3 bases, with 19 bases between. Germline CDR1 and CDR2: SGHRS and YFSETQ. The CDR3 totals 16 residues. The CDR3 region has the DNA TGCGCCAGCAGCGTTACCGGGACAAAAGGTGACTATGGCTACACCTTC. This translates into CASSVTGTKGDYGYTF. Drawing the rest from reference TRBV5-1 and TRBJ1-2, the complete variable domain is KAGVTQTPRYLIKTRGQQVTLSCSPISGHRSVSWYQQTPGQGLQFLFEYFSETQRNKGNFPGRFSGRQFSNSRSEMNVSTLELGDSALYLCASSVTGTKGDYGYTFGSGTRLTVV.

V is TRBV19 and J is TRBJ2-5; D may be TRBD1 (6 bases). Germline V gives CDR1 LNHDA, CDR2 SQIVND (reference sequence). The CDR3 loop spans 13 amino acids. V was shortened by 6 bases and J by 2 bases, with 10 bases between the two germline ends. The CDR3 loop is CASRNGQQETQYF. The CDR3, as DNA: TGTGCCAGTAGAAATGGACAGCAAGAGACCCAGTACTTC.

The chain couples TRBV3-1 (or the pseudogene TRBV3-2) to TRBJ2-3, with D hard to call. Trimming took 6 bases from V and 1 from J, leaving 11 bases between them. From germline, CDR1 is LGHDT and CDR2 YNNKEL (reference sequence). CDR3 length equals 14 residues. CDR3 in amino acids: CASRIGPGTDTQYF. The DNA for the CDR3 is TGTGCCAGCAGAATAGGGCCGGGCACAGATACGCAGTATTTT.